The present TCR beta chain was sequenced within a study of identical twins. Germline trimming cut 5 bases from V and 4 bases from J; bases unmatched to any gene: 3. CDR1 and CDR2 (germline): SNHLY, FYNNEI. The CDR3 extends over 13 amino acids. This clonotype was counted ten times or more. Its antigen is unidentified. Study findings and constraints: In cord blood, abundant beta clonotypes had fewer insertions; memory showed no trend. The study drew conclusions from cross-sectional statistical analysis, not from following the same donors.

The cDNA had a unique molecular identifier and a template-switch universal primer site. TCRdb re-called the 5' RACE reads through MiXCR, storing one row per CDR3 protein. The repertoire holds about 160,000 distinct CDR3 sequences, roughly 3.5% seen once, with around 8.1% in the top ten. Every sampled donor was Caucasian and healthy. The chain links TRBV2 to TRBJ2-7, with TRBD2 identical over 9 bases. The receptor was derived from a man aged 18 to 30 in good health. Sequencing input: memory T cells sorted from blood. CDR3 loop: CASSPTSGYEQYV. For the CDR3, the DNA is TGTGCCAGCAGTCCGACTAGCGGTTACGAGCAGTACGTC.